Listed here are 17 T cell receptor beta chains from one sample, sequenced in a study of blood T cell repertoires in COVID-19. Produced via immunoSEQ multiplex PCR; TCRdb's table is partial and in-frame only. The sample contains about 120,000 clones, approximately 92% of which appear only once. Sequenced input: peripheral blood. The receptors stem from a man aged 70 or older with active or convalescent COVID-19.

This clone was seen just once. This chain joins TRBV6-5 and TRBJ2-1, with 12 positions matching TRBD2. Germline V gene sequence: CDR1 MNHEY, CDR2 SVGAGI. The CDR3 consists of 15 residues. V shed 8 bases, J shed 7 bases, and the junction held 9 bases outside the gene matches. The CDR3 sequence is CASWVGTSGRNEQFF. The CDR3 region has the DNA TGTGCCAGCTGGGTCGGAACTAGCGGGAGGAATGAGCAGTTCTTC.

This clone was seen more than once but under ten times. This chain links TRBV2 with TRBJ2-1; a possible D gene is TRBD2 (7 bases). Trimming stripped 8 bases from V and 9 bases from J, with 29 bases between. This CDR3 has 17 residues. Germline lookup yields CDR1 SNHLY and CDR2 FYNNEI. The DNA for the CDR3 is TGTGCCAGCGATGGAGGGGGTATCGGGAGGTCGGGCATTGAGCAGTTCTTC. It is translated as CASDGGGIGRSGIEQFF.

This chain links TRBV3-1 (or the pseudogene TRBV3-2) with TRBJ1-2; TRBD1 is a possible D gene (6 bases). Between the trimmed V and J ends, which lost 1 base and 3 bases, there was a span of 12 bases. This CDR3 has 15 amino acids. CDR1 LGHDT and CDR2 YNNKEL come from the germline V gene (reference sequence). CDR3 in amino acids: CASSQAPPGDYGYTF. In nucleotides, the CDR3 is TGTGCCAGCAGCCAAGCCCCTCCAGGGGACTATGGCTACACCTTC.

The CDR3 bases are TGCGCCAGCAGCGATCGCATCGGACTAGCGGGAGGAGGGGGTGGCAAAAACATTCAGTACTTC. Translation: CASSDRIGLAGGGGGKNIQYF. The rearrangement links TRBV4-1 to TRBJ2-4; TRBD2 aligns across 14 bases. CDR3 length: 21 residues. Germline V gives CDR1 MGHRA, CDR2 YSYEKL. V gave up 5 bases and J gave up 3 bases; unmatched junction bases: 18.

This chain joins TRBV2 and TRBJ2-7, with 16 bases that match TRBD2. This CDR3 comprises 19 residues. V shed 10 bases, J shed 1 base, and the junction held 16 bases outside the gene matches. The germline CDR1 and CDR2 sequences are SNHLY and FYNNEI. The CDR3 nucleotides read TGTGCCAACCCAGCAGCGGGACTAGCGGGAGGGCCTGGTTCCTACGAGCAGTACTTC. Its translation: CANPAAGLAGGPGSYEQYF.

The rearrangement joins TRBV5-1 to TRBJ2-1; no reliable D call. V dropped 5 bases and J dropped 7 bases, with 16 bases sitting between them. The CDR3 is 14 residues long. CDR1 SGHRS and CDR2 YFSETQ come from the germline V gene. The CDR3, as DNA: TGCGCCAGCAGTCCCCCCGAGACTGTAAATGAGCAGTTCTTC. Translating it yields CASSPPETVNEQFF.

This sequence joins TRBV19 and TRBJ2-1; 7 bases align to TRBD2. The CDR3 loop spans 15 amino acids. The germline gives CDR1 LNHDA, CDR2 SQIVND (reference sequence). J lost 2 bases, V lost 9 bases, and 10 bases had no gene match. The CDR3 here is CASRKGREPYNEQFF. CDR3 in DNA: TGTGCCAGCCGCAAGGGGAGGGAGCCCTACAATGAGCAGTTCTTC. The full variable domain, in which reference TRBV19 and TRBJ2-1 provide the parts outside the CDR3, is DGGITQSPKYLFRKEGQNVTLSCEQNLNHDAMYWYRQDPGQGLRLIYYSQIVNDFQKGDIAEGYSVSREKKESFPLTVTSAQKNPTAFYLCASRKGREPYNEQFFGPGTRLTVL.

The gene calls are TRBV3-1 (or the pseudogene TRBV3-2) and TRBJ2-3; 10 bases are shared with TRBD2. The CDR3 runs 14 residues. V shed 2 bases, J shed 10 bases, and the junction held 6 bases outside the gene matches. The germline CDR1 and CDR2 sequences are LGHDT and YNNKEL (reference sequence). In nucleotides, the CDR3 is TGTGCCAGCAGCCAACTTAATAGCGGGAGGTCGCAGTATTTT. The encoded protein is CASSQLNSGRSQYF.

The V and J genes are TRBV5-1 and TRBJ1-4, with 10 bases that match TRBD1. CDR1 is SGHRS, CDR2 YFSETQ, per germline. The CDR3 is 17 amino acids. The J segment lost 7 bases and the V segment lost 0 bases, leaving 9 bases of the junction unmatched. Written as DNA, the CDR3 is TGCGCCAGCAGCTTGGGCGGCGGTGGGGACAGGGGTGAAAAACTGTTTTTT. It is translated as CASSLGGGGDRGEKLFF.

This chain uses TRBV5-1 with TRBJ2-2; 12 bases are a match to TRBD2. J was trimmed by 4 bases and V by 4 bases; bases with no gene match: 5. CDR3 size: 16 residues. Germline loops: CDR1 SGHRS, CDR2 YFSETQ. The CDR3 bases are TGCGCCAGCAGCAGACTAGCGGGAGCGGGCACCGGGGAGCTGTTTTTT. Protein sequence: CASSRLAGAGTGELFF. The variable domain in full, completed from reference TRBV5-1 and TRBJ2-2, reads KAGVTQTPRYLIKTRGQQVTLSCSPISGHRSVSWYQQTPGQGLQFLFEYFSETQRNKGNFPGRFSGRQFSNSRSEMNVSTLELGDSALYLCASSRLAGAGTGELFFGEGSRLTVL.

The chain carries TRBV5-1 and TRBJ2-3, with 12 bases lining up with TRBD2. CDR1 and CDR2 from the germline V gene are SGHRS and YFSETQ. The CDR3 runs to 16 residues. The junction had 9 bases not matched to a gene; V was cut back by 6 bases and J by 4 bases. Written as DNA, the CDR3 is TGCGCCAGCACCCCGGGAGCTAGCGGGAGGGCAGATACGCAGTATTTT. Encoded protein: CASTPGASGRADTQYF.

The chain has TRBV3-1 (or the pseudogene TRBV3-2) and TRBJ2-5, with 8 bases matching TRBD1. CDR1 and CDR2 from the germline V gene are LGHDT and YNNKEL (reference sequence). V lost 6 bases, J lost 4 bases, and 7 bases stayed unmatched. This CDR3 spans 14 amino acids. The CDR3 DNA follows: TGTGCCAGCAGAAAGGCAGGGGGCGGAGAGACCCAGTACTTC. It translates to CASRKAGGGETQYF.

J is TRBJ1-4 and V is TRBV7-8, with a weak D call TRBD1 (6 bases). The CDR3 runs to 15 residues. The germline CDR1 and CDR2 sequences are SGHVS and FQNEAQ. V was cut by 4 bases and J by 5 bases, with 14 bases left in between. In nucleotides, the CDR3 is TGTGCCAGCAGCTACAGCGGCCAGGGGAATGAAAAACTGTTTTTT. Protein product: CASSYSGQGNEKLFF.

The rearrangement joins TRBV9 to TRBJ2-2, with D perhaps matching TRBD1 (7 bases). Trimming stripped 4 bases from V and 4 bases from J, with 20 bases between. The CDR3 has 17 amino acids. Germline V gene sequence: CDR1 SGDLS, CDR2 YYNGEE. Here the CDR3 reads CASSLRGTASTTGELFF. CDR3 DNA: TGTGCCAGCAGCCTACGGGGGACAGCTTCTACCACCGGGGAGCTGTTTTTT.

The chain uses TRBV19 and TRBJ1-5; D unclear. V lost 8 bases and J lost 0, with 14 bases in between. This CDR3 has 15 residues. Germline V gene lookup returns CDR1 LNHDA and CDR2 SQIVND (reference sequence). CDR3 bases: TGTGCCAGTGCAAGCGATCGAAATAGCAATCAGCCCCAGCATTTT. Its protein product is CASASDRNSNQPQHF.

The chain has TRBV28 and TRBJ2-7, with D possibly TRBD1 on 5 matching bases. Between the trimmed V and J ends, which lost 6 bases and 5 bases, there was a span of 17 bases. CDR1 MDHEN and CDR2 SYDVKM come from the germline V gene. The CDR3 runs 14 residues. DNA for the CDR3: TGTGCCAGCAGATCGTTCGCAGGGCGCGACGAGCAGTACTTC. As protein: CASRSFAGRDEQYF.

In this sample, this clone turned up once. The gene calls are TRBV19 and TRBJ1-5; TRBD1 matches 8 bases. The CDR3 covers 15 residues. Germline CDR1 LNHDA, CDR2 SQIVND (reference sequence). The trim removed 6 bases at V and 4 bases at J, leaving 8 bases unmatched. The CDR3 nucleotides read TGTGCCAGTAGCGGACGACAGGGGCCAAATCAGCCCCAGCATTTT. It translates to CASSGRQGPNQPQHF.